What follows describes a single TCR beta chain. The entry originates in a study of blood T cell repertoires in COVID-19. Across the study: The origin of the acute and convalescent COVID-19 samples was the United States, Italy and Spain. The cDNA or gDNA used as material had been derived from T cells, B-cell-depleted T cells, or PBMCs.

Under the authors' procedure: For nucleated cells, counts were estimated from reference gene primer amplification. The repertoire was sequenced with immunoSEQ multiplex PCR; TCRdb's copy has only in-frame clones and lacks some. From that table come the V and J calls and clone size; the DNA was used to work out D and trimming. The sample holds about 15,000 clones; approximately 88% are singletons and the top ten take 20% to 25%. The sample taken for sequencing was peripheral blood. This receptor was identified in a man aged 60 to 75 with acute or convalescent COVID-19.

CDR3 DNA sequence: TGTGCCAGCAGCCCCGGACTAGCGGACCAAGAGACCCAGTACTTC. Residues: CASSPGLADQETQYF. This chain uses TRBV7-9 with TRBJ2-5; 10 nucleotides match TRBD2. The germline V gene encodes CDR1 SEHNR and CDR2 FQNEAQ (reference sequence). The CDR3 sequence is 15 residues long. V trimming: 5 bases; J trimming: 0 bases; junction bases outside the gene matches: 3.